The source of this T cell receptor beta chain is a study of cytomegalovirus exposure and HLA in healthy donors. The PCR made use of 60 Vbeta and 13 Jbeta primers. This table comes from immunoSEQ multiplex PCR, and its TCRdb copy is limited to in-frame clones, with some not included. The sample contains over 100,000 clones, 80% of which appear only once. Though probably carrying unrecorded immune exposures, donors were nominally healthy at sampling. With respect to this clone: Its antigen is unidentified.

Study results and caveats: It was reportedly the case that the classifier diagnosed cytomegalovirus status with high specificity and sensitivity. Some V segments (TRBV6-2 and TRBV6-3 among them) were excluded as indistinguishable.

The CDR3 consists of 15 residues. Trimming pared 2 bases from V and 4 bases from J, leaving 11 bases between. The germline CDR1 and CDR2 sequences are SEHNR and FQNEAQ (reference sequence). The chain carries TRBV7-9 and TRBJ1-4, with D tentatively TRBD1 (6 bases). The sequence derives from a young man in good health and CMV-seronegative. The sequenced sample was PBMCs. The CDR3 DNA reads TGTGCCAGCAGCTTACTACAGGGTTTTAATGAAAAACTGTTTTTT. This codes for CASSLLQGFNEKLFF.